A single sample is the source of the 13 T cell receptor beta chains below, sequenced in a study of T-cell memory formation after mild COVID-19. MiXCR, run by TCRdb on the 5' RACE reads, gives a single entry per CDR3 protein. The sample holds some 290,000 distinct CDR3 sequences, around 15% seen once. The sequencing sample was made of PBMCs or a T cell subset sorted from them (not recorded which). The receptor source for this set is a man aged 18 to 30 who had mild COVID-19 (a few samples of this study predate the infection). Cell type and time point are not known.

The chain couples TRBV4-3 to TRBJ1-1, with D maybe TRBD1 (5 bases). CDR1 is LGHNA and CDR2 is YSLEER in the germline V gene. Trimming took 4 bases from V and 0 from J, leaving 18 bases between them. This CDR3 spans 17 amino acids. CDR3 DNA sequence: TGCGCCAGCAGCCGGCGATGGGAGAGGGGAATGAACACTGAAGCTTTCTTT. Protein sequence: CASSRRWERGMNTEAFF.

At least ten counts were recorded for this clonotype. The V call is TRBV6-6, the J call TRBJ1-2, with 7 bases aligning to TRBD1. Germline CDR1 MNHNY, CDR2 SVGAGI (reference sequence). This CDR3 spans 15 amino acids. V lost 5 bases to trimming and J lost 8 bases; unmatched junction nucleotides: 14. The CDR3 is CASSHPTGTMKGYTF. The CDR3 nucleotides are TGTGCCAGCAGTCATCCGACAGGGACCATGAAGGGCTACACCTTC.

This chain joins TRBV5-1 and TRBJ1-6; 7 bases line up with TRBD1. V shed 0 bases, J shed 2 bases, and the junction held 2 bases outside the gene matches. Looked up from germline, CDR1 is SGHRS and CDR2 is YFSETQ. The CDR3 is 16 amino acids. DNA for the CDR3: TGCGCCAGCAGCTTGGAGGGACAGACCTATAATTCACCCCTCCACTTT. As protein: CASSLEGQTYNSPLHF.

This clonotype was detected a few times. The V and J genes are TRBV19 and TRBJ2-3; D call uncertain. This CDR3 is 13 amino acids long. The germline CDR1 and CDR2 sequences are LNHDA and SQIVND (reference sequence). V was cut by 0 bases and J by 12 bases, with 13 bases left in between. Here the CDR3 reads CASSIDRRLTQYF. CDR3 coding DNA: TGTGCCAGTAGTATAGATCGCCGTCTTACCCAGTATTTT.

J is TRBJ1-2 and V is TRBV3-1; TRBD1 matches 8 bases. The CDR3 contains 15 residues. The germline V gene encodes CDR1 LGHDT and CDR2 YNNKEL (reference sequence). Trimming took 2 bases from V and 0 from J; bases not matched to a gene: 2. CDR3 loop: CASSQWDRSNYGYTF. CDR3 coding DNA: TGTGCCAGCAGCCAATGGGACAGGTCTAACTATGGCTACACCTTC.

This clonotype showed up just a few times. The genes are TRBV6-5 and TRBJ1-2, with 10 bases matching TRBD1. Per germline, CDR1 MNHEY and CDR2 SVGAGI. Losses at the gene ends were 6 bases for V and 0 bases for J; bases not matched to a gene: 16. CDR3 length equals 19 residues. CDR3 in DNA: TGTGCCAGCAGGCCTACCCCGGGACAGGGGTTCTTAGCTAACTATGGCTACACCTTC. Amino acid sequence: CASRPTPGQGFLANYGYTF.

The chain employs TRBV29-1 and TRBJ1-2, with 7 bases that match TRBD1. The CDR3 is made up of 13 amino acids. Germline V gene data show CDR1 as SQVTM and CDR2 as ANQGSEA. J lost 4 bases, V lost 2 bases, and 4 bases had no gene match. CDR3 DNA: TGCAGCGTTGAACCCGGGACAGCCTATGGCTACACCTTC. As protein: CSVEPGTAYGYTF.

This chain joins TRBV3-1 and TRBJ1-6; D unresolved. Germline V gives CDR1 LGHDT, CDR2 YNNKEL (reference sequence). The CDR3 covers 14 residues. Trimming took off 3 bases at V and 7 bases at J, with 10 bases between the two ends. The CDR3 loop reads CASSQRHRNSPLHF. The DNA for the CDR3 is TGTGCCAGCAGCCAGCGACACCGAAATTCACCCCTCCACTTT.

V usage is TRBV6-5 and J usage is TRBJ2-1, with 7 bases that match TRBD1. Germline loops: CDR1 MNHEY, CDR2 SVGAGI. The CDR3 has 13 residues. With 5 bases clipped from V and 6 bases from J, the junction kept 4 bases outside the gene matches. The CDR3 DNA reads as TGTGCCAGCAGTCAGGGACAGCCCAATGAGCAGTTCTTC. Translating it yields CASSQGQPNEQFF.

This clonotype was seen at least ten times. This chain joins TRBV12-1 and TRBJ1-1. TRBV12-1 is a listed pseudogene. This CDR3 is 11 amino acids long. The CDR3 DNA follows: TGTGCCAGCAGCTTTGCCACTGAAGCTTTCTTT. Its protein is CASSFATEAFF.

This clonotype was observed a few times. V and J are TRBV29-1 and TRBJ2-1, with TRBD1 matching 10 bases. The CDR3 has 13 residues. Losses at the gene ends were 7 bases for V and 5 bases for J; bases not matched to a gene: 5. Germline assignment: CDR1 SQVTM and CDR2 ANQGSEA. The chain's CDR3 is CSASDRGNNEQFF. The DNA of the CDR3 is TGCAGCGCCTCGGACAGGGGGAACAATGAGCAGTTCTTC.

This clonotype was counted a few times. The CDR3 DNA follows: TGTGCCAGCAATTACTACGAGCAGTACGTC. It specifies CASNYYEQYV. The gene calls are TRBV6-4 and TRBJ2-7; D is unresolved. V gave up 7 bases and J gave up 3 bases, with 4 bases separating them. Germline V lookup: CDR1 MRHNA, CDR2 SNTAGT. This CDR3 is 10 amino acids long.

J is TRBJ2-1 and V is TRBV19; 8 bases are a match to TRBD2. Germline trimming cut 6 bases from V and 2 bases from J; bases unmatched to any gene: 6. CDR3 length: 15 residues. CDR1 LNHDA and CDR2 SQIVND come from the germline V gene (reference sequence). The CDR3 nucleotides are TGTGCCAGTAGACCTCCGGGACTAGCCTACAATGAGCAGTTCTTC. Its translation is CASRPPGLAYNEQFF.